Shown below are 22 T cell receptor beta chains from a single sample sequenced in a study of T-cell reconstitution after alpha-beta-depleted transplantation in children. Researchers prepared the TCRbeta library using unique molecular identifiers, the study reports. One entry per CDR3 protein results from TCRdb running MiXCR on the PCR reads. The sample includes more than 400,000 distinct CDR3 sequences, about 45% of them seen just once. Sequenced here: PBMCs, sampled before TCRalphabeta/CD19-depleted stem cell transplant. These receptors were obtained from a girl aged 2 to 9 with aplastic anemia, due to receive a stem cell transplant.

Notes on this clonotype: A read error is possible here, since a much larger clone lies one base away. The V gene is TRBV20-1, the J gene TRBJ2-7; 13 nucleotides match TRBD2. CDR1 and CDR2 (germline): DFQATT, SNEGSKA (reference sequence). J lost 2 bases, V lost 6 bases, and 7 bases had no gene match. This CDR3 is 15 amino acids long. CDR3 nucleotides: TGCAGTGCGTGGCCGACTAGCGGGAGGACCTACGAGCAGTACTTC. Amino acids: CSAWPTSGRTYEQYF.

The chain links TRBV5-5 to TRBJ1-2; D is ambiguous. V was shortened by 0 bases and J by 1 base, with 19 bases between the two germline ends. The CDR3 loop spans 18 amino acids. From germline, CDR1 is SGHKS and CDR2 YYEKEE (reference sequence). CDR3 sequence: CASSLALRGSSYNYGYTF. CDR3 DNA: TGTGCCAGCAGCTTGGCTCTCCGGGGATCTAGCTATAACTATGGCTACACCTTC. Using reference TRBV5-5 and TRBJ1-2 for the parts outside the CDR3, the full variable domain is DAGVTQSPTHLIKTRGQQVTLRCSPISGHKSVSWYQQVLGQGPQFIFQYYEKEERGRGNFPDRFSARQFPNYSSELNVNALLLGDSALYLCASSLALRGSSYNYGYTFGSGTRLTVV.

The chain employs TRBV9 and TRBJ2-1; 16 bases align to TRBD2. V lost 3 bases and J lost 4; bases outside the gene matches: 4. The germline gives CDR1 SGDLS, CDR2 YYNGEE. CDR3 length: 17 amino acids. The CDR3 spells CASSGKGLAGGYNEQFF. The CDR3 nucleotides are TGTGCCAGCAGCGGAAAGGGACTAGCGGGAGGGTACAATGAGCAGTTCTTC.

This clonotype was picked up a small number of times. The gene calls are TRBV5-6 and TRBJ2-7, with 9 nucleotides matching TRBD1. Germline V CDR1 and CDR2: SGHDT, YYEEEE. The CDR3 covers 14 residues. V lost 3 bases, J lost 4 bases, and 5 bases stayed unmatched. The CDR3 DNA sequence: TGTGCCAGCAGCTCCCGGGACAGGGAGTACGAGCAGTACTTC. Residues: CASSSRDREYEQYF.

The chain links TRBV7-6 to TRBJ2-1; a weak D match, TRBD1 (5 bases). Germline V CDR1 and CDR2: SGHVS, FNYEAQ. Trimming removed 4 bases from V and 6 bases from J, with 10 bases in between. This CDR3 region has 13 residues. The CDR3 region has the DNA TGTGCCAGCAGCTCCGACAGCGTCAATGAGCAGTTCTTC. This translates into CASSSDSVNEQFF.

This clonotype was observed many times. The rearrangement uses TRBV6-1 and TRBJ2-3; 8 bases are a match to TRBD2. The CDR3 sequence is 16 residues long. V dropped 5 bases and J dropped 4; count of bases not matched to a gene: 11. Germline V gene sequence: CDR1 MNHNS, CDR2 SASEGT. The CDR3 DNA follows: TGTGCCAGCAGTCCGCCTCCGGGACTAGAGTCAGATACGCAGTATTTT. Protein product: CASSPPPGLESDTQYF.

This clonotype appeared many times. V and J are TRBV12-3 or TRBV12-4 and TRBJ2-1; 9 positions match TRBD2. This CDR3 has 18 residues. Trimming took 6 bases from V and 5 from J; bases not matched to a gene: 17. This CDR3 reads CASSPLTLGGRADNEQFF. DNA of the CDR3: TGTGCCAGCAGCCCCCTGACCCTGGGCGGGAGGGCGGACAATGAGCAGTTCTTC.

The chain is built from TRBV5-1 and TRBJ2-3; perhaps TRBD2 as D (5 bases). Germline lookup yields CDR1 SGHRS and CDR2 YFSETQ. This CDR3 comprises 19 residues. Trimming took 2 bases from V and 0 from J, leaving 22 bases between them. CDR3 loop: CASSLRLLPGRESTDTQYF. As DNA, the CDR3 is TGCGCCAGCAGCTTACGACTCCTACCCGGCCGGGAAAGCACAGATACGCAGTATTTT. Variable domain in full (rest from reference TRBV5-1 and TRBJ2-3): KAGVTQTPRYLIKTRGQQVTLSCSPISGHRSVSWYQQTPGQGLQFLFEYFSETQRNKGNFPGRFSGRQFSNSRSEMNVSTLELGDSALYLCASSLRLLPGRESTDTQYFGPGTRLTVL.

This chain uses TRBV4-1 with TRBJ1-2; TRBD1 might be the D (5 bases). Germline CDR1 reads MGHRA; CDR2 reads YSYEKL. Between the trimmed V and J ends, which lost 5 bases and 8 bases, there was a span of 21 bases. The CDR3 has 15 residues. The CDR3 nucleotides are TGCGCCAGCAGCTCAAAGGTTCAGGGCGGGCGGGGCTACACCTTC. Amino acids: CASSSKVQGGRGYTF.

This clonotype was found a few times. The CDR3 nucleotides are TGTGCCACCAGTGACTGGACAGGAAGCACAGATACGCAGTATTTT. Its protein is CATSDWTGSTDTQYF. The rearrangement uses TRBV24-1 and TRBJ2-3, with 7 bases lining up with TRBD1. The CDR3 has 15 residues. J was trimmed by 0 bases and V by 4 bases; bases with no gene match: 3. Germline CDR1 reads KGHDR; CDR2 reads SFDVKD.

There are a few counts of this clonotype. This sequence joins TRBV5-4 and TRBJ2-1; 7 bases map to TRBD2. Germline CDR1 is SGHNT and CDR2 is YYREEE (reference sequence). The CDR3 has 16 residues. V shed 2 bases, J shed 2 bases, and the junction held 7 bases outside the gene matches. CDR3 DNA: TGTGCCAGCAGCTTCAGCGGCGGGAGTGCCTACAATGAGCAGTTCTTC. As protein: CASSFSGGSAYNEQFF.

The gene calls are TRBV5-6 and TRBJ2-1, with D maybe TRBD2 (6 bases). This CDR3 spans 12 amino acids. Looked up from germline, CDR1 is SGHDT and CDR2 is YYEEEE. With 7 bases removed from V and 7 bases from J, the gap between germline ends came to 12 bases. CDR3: CASFSGGNEQFF. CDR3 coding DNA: TGTGCCAGCTTTAGCGGAGGGAATGAGCAGTTCTTC. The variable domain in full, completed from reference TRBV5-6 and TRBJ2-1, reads DAGVTQSPTHLIKTRGQQVTLRCSPKSGHDTVSWYQQALGQGPQFIFQYYEEEERQRGNFPDRFSGHQFPNYSSELNVNALLLGDSALYLCASFSGGNEQFFGPGTRLTVL.

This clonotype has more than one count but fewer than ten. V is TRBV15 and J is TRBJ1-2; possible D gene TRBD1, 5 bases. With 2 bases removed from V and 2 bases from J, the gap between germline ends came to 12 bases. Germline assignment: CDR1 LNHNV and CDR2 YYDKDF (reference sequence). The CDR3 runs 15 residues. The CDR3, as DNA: TGTGCCACCAGCAGACCAGGGCAGGGAAACTATGGCTACACCTTC. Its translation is CATSRPGQGNYGYTF.

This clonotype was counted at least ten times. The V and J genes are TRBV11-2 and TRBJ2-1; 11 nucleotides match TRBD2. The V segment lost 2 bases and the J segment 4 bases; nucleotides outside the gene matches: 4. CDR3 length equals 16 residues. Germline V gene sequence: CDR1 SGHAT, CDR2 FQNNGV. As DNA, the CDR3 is TGTGCCAGCAGCTTAAGACTAGCGGGGATATACAATGAGCAGTTCTTC. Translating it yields CASSLRLAGIYNEQFF.

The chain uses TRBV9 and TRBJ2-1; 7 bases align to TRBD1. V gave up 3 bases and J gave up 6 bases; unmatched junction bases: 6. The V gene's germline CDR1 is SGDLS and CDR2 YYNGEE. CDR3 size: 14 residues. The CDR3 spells CASSEGASPNEQFF. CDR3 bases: TGTGCCAGCAGCGAGGGGGCTAGTCCCAATGAGCAGTTCTTC.

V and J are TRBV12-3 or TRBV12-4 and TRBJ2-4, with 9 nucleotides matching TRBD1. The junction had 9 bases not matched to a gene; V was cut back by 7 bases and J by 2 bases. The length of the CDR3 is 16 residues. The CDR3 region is CASTPSGQGSKNIQYF. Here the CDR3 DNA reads TGTGCCAGCACTCCCTCCGGACAGGGGTCCAAAAACATTCAGTACTTC.

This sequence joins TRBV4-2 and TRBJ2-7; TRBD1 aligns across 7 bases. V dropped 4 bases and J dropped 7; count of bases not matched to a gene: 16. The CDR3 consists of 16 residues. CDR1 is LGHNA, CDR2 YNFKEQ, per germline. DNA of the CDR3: TGTGCCAGCAGCCTCACCTCCGACAGGGCGGTAGGGGAGCAGTACTTC. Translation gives CASSLTSDRAVGEQYF.

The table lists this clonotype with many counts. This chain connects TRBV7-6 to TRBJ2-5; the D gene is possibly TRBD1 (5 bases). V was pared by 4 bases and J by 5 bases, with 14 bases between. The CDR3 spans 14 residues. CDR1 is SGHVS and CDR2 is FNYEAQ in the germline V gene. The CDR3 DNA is TGTGCCAGCAGCTCCCTCGACGCAGGGGAGACCCAGTACTTC. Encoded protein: CASSSLDAGETQYF.

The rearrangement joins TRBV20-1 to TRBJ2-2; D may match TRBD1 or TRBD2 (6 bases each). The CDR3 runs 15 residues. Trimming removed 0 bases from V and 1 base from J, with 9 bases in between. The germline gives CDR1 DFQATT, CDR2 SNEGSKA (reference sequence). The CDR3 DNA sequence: TGCAGTGCTAGAGATCGGGGGCTGAACACCGGGGAGCTGTTTTTT. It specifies CSARDRGLNTGELFF.

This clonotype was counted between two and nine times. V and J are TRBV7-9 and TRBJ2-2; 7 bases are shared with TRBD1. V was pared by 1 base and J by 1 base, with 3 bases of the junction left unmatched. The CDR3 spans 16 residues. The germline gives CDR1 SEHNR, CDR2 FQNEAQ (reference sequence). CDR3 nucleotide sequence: TGTGCCAGCAGCTTAGGCCGACAGGGGAACACCGGGGAGCTGTTTTTT. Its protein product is CASSLGRQGNTGELFF.

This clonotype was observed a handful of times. CDR3: CASSPNAVEPEGETQYF. CDR3 nucleotide sequence: TGTGCCAGCAGCCCGAATGCGGTAGAGCCTGAGGGAGAGACCCAGTACTTC. The J gene is TRBJ2-5, the V gene TRBV7-8; TRBD2 is a possible D gene (5 bases). The germline V gene has CDR1 SGHVS and CDR2 FQNEAQ. The CDR3 sequence is 17 residues long. The V and J ends lost 5 bases and 4 bases respectively, with 23 bases between them.

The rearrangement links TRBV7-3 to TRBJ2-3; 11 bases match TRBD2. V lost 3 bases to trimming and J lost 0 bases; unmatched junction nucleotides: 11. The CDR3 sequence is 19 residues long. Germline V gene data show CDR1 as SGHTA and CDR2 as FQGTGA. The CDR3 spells CASSFGRLAGGHSTDTQYF. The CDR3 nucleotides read TGTGCCAGCAGCTTCGGGAGGTTAGCGGGGGGGCATAGCACAGATACGCAGTATTTT.